This record looks at one T cell receptor beta chain sequence and its context. CDR1 is SGHRS and CDR2 is YFSETQ in the germline V gene. Trimming pared 4 bases from V and 1 base from J, leaving 18 bases between. The length of the CDR3 is 16 residues. This entry belongs to a study of CD8 T cells in Susac syndrome. Reverse transcription of roughly 0.5 to 1 ug RNA used random hexamers. TCRdb called the immunoSEQ multiplex PCR reads again in MiXCR, with one record for every CDR3 protein. The sample lists approximately 170,000 distinct CDR3 sequences; approximately 92% were seen once. The sequenced material came from CD4+ T cells from PBMCs. The genes are TRBV5-1 and TRBJ2-7, with D perhaps given as TRBD1 or TRBD2 (5 bases each). The receptor was isolated from a human donor in good health. Here the CDR3 DNA reads TGCGCCAGCAGCCCATCTGGGACGAGGCGGTCCTACGAGCAGTACTTC. Encoded protein: CASSPSGTRRSYEQYF.